The 31 T cell receptor beta chains listed next were all sequenced from one sample in a study of T cell responses to AZD1222 COVID-19 vaccine. Here immunoSEQ multiplex PCR was the method, and the copy in TCRdb shows in-frame clones only, minus some. The repertoire holds over 90,000 clones, with roughly 91% as singletons. The source material was peripheral blood, sampled on day 0 of AZD1222 vaccination. The origin of the receptors is an adult in good health.

The chain uses TRBV7-6 and TRBJ2-1; D not certain. The CDR3 sequence is 16 residues long. CDR1 and CDR2 (germline): SGHVS, FNYEAQ. V gave up 1 base and J gave up 0 bases, with 10 bases separating them. The CDR3 loop is CASSLGSSVSYNEQFF. The CDR3 DNA reads as TGTGCCAGCAGCTTAGGGTCGTCGGTCTCCTACAATGAGCAGTTCTTC.

The chain has TRBV3-1 (or the pseudogene TRBV3-2) and TRBJ1-1; D remains ambiguous. The CDR3 extends over 11 amino acids. Trimming removed 1 base at V and 7 bases at J, with 4 bases between. Germline loops: CDR1 LGHDT, CDR2 YNNKEL (reference sequence). CDR3 DNA: TGTGCCAGCAGCCAAGGGTTTGAAGCTTTCTTT. It translates to CASSQGFEAFF.

The V call is TRBV3-1 (or the pseudogene TRBV3-2), the J call TRBJ2-7; D gene uncertain. From germline, CDR1 is LGHDT and CDR2 YNNKEL (reference sequence). Between the trimmed V and J ends, which lost 0 bases and 7 bases, there was a span of 10 bases. CDR3 size: 13 residues. This chain's CDR3 is CASSQDVLREQYF. As DNA, the CDR3 is TGTGCCAGCAGCCAAGATGTTCTGAGGGAGCAGTACTTC.

For this clone: Other DNA sequences within the sample encode an identical CDR3. V gene TRBV6-2 or TRBV6-3 combines with J gene TRBJ2-5, with TRBD2 matching 13 bases. Trimming at V came to 2 bases and at J to 4 bases, leaving 1 base not matched to a gene. Germline V CDR1 and CDR2: MNHEY, SVGEGT. The CDR3 runs 15 residues. The CDR3 sequence: CASSYTSGGAETQYF. The CDR3 nucleotides read TGTGCCAGCAGTTACACTAGCGGGGGGGCAGAGACCCAGTACTTC.

The V gene is TRBV7-9, the J gene TRBJ1-1, with 8 bases that match TRBD1. The germline CDR1 and CDR2 sequences are SEHNR and FQNEAQ (reference sequence). V lost 8 bases and J lost 11; bases outside the gene matches: 7. The CDR3 loop spans 11 amino acids. The CDR3 coding sequence is TGTGCCAGCGGACAGGGTCCGAGTGCTTTCTTT. As protein: CASGQGPSAFF.

The genes are TRBV12-3 or TRBV12-4 and TRBJ1-2, with no clear D. The V gene lost 7 bases and the J gene lost 1 base, with 10 bases spanning the gap. The CDR3 covers 13 residues. The DNA of the CDR3 is TGTGCCAGCACTCCCAGAGTTAACTATGGCTACACCTTC. It encodes CASTPRVNYGYTF.

This sequence joins TRBV2 and TRBJ2-7, with D maybe TRBD2 (6 bases). This CDR3 is 14 amino acids long. Between the trimmed V and J ends, which lost 1 base and 2 bases, there was a span of 9 bases. The germline CDR1 and CDR2 sequences are SNHLY and FYNNEI. CDR3 sequence: CASSEGGETYEQYF. The CDR3, as DNA: TGTGCCAGCAGTGAAGGCGGGGAAACCTACGAGCAGTACTTC.

This clone appeared a few times. The rearrangement links TRBV6-6 to TRBJ1-4; the D is unclear. The CDR3 is made up of 14 amino acids. Trimming took 2 bases from V and 0 from J, leaving 4 bases between them. Germline loops: CDR1 MNHNY, CDR2 SVGAGI (reference sequence). This chain's CDR3 is CASSYDTTNEKLFF. CDR3 in DNA: TGTGCCAGCAGTTACGACACAACTAATGAAAAACTGTTTTTT.

The chain uses TRBV15 and TRBJ1-6, with 7 bases that match TRBD1. The CDR3 is 16 amino acids. The V segment lost 0 bases and the J segment 8 bases; nucleotides outside the gene matches: 7. The germline CDR1 and CDR2 sequences are LNHNV and YYDKDF (reference sequence). The CDR3 region is CATSREEGATDSPLHF. The CDR3 coding sequence is TGTGCCACCAGCAGAGAGGAGGGGGCTACTGATTCACCCCTCCACTTT.

This rearrangement joins TRBV29-1 to TRBJ2-1; TRBD2 matches 8 bases. The J segment lost 4 bases and the V segment lost 4 bases, leaving 6 bases of the junction unmatched. CDR1 SQVTM and CDR2 ANQGSEA come from the germline V gene. This CDR3 spans 14 amino acids. The CDR3 loop reads CSVAPSGPYNEQFF. Written as DNA, the CDR3 is TGCAGCGTTGCCCCTAGCGGGCCTTACAATGAGCAGTTCTTC.

The chain joins TRBV6-5 to TRBJ1-1; TRBD1 aligns across 7 bases. The CDR3 contains 14 residues. Germline V gene lookup returns CDR1 MNHEY and CDR2 SVGAGI. The V gene end was trimmed by 7 bases and the J gene end by 2 bases; junction bases not matched to a gene: 7. For the CDR3, the DNA is TGTGCCAGCAATGCGAACAGGGGAAACACTGAAGCTTTCTTT. It encodes CASNANRGNTEAFF.

The V call is TRBV3-1 (or the pseudogene TRBV3-2), the J call TRBJ1-1; D gene unclear. Germline V gene data show CDR1 as LGHDT and CDR2 as YNNKEL (reference sequence). The V end lost 3 bases, the J end lost 1 base, and 15 bases lay between the germline ends. This CDR3 region has 16 residues. CDR3 in DNA: TGTGCCAGCAGCCACATCACCGGGGTACAGAACACTGAAGCTTTCTTT. It encodes CASSHITGVQNTEAFF.

The V call is TRBV27, the J call TRBJ2-1; D may be TRBD2 (6 bases). The V gene's germline CDR1 is MNHEY and CDR2 SMNVEV (reference sequence). The V gene lost 8 bases and the J gene lost 3 bases, with 17 bases spanning the gap. The CDR3 runs to 15 residues. The CDR3 coding sequence is TGTGCCAGCCGAAAACCGGGACTTAACTACAATGAGCAGTTCTTC. This gives the protein CASRKPGLNYNEQFF.

The chain has TRBV5-8 and TRBJ1-6; D not certain. Germline V gene data show CDR1 as SGHTS and CDR2 as YDEGEE. Trimming took 0 bases from V and 2 from J, leaving 6 bases between them. The CDR3 sequence is 15 residues long. The CDR3 nucleotides are TGTGCCAGCAGCTTGGGCGGAGCCTATAATTCACCCCTCCACTTT. Its translation is CASSLGGAYNSPLHF.

The V call is TRBV5-4, the J call TRBJ1-2; 7 bases line up with TRBD1. The germline V gene has CDR1 SGHNT and CDR2 YYREEE (reference sequence). The CDR3 extends over 15 amino acids. V trimming: 4 bases; J trimming: 2 bases; junction bases outside the gene matches: 8. CDR3 in DNA: TGTGCCAGCAGCGCAGCGACAGGGTCCAACTATGGCTACACCTTC. It specifies CASSAATGSNYGYTF. The full variable domain, completed using reference TRBV5-4 and TRBJ1-2, is ETGVTQSPTHLIKTRGQQVTLRCSSQSGHNTVSWYQQALGQGPQFIFQYYREEENGRGNFPPRFSGLQFPNYSSELNVNALELDDSALYLCASSAATGSNYGYTFGSGTRLTVV.

This clone was seen a single time. The chain joins TRBV12-3 or TRBV12-4 to TRBJ1-1; 9 nucleotides agree with TRBD1. V gave up 9 bases and J gave up 10 bases; unmatched junction bases: 12. The CDR3 has 13 residues. The chain's CDR3 is CASDTGGRKGAFF. CDR3 DNA sequence: TGTGCCAGTGACACAGGGGGCCGAAAGGGAGCTTTCTTT.

V gene TRBV7-2 combines with J gene TRBJ1-6; the D gene is possibly TRBD1 (5 bases). The germline V gene has CDR1 SGHTA and CDR2 FQGNSA. The CDR3 spans 15 residues. V was pared by 8 bases and J by 2 bases, with 13 bases between. Here the CDR3 DNA reads TGTGCCAGCCGCCAGGGTAGCGCCTATAATTCACCCCTCCACTTT. Its translation is CASRQGSAYNSPLHF.

The J gene is TRBJ2-3, the V gene TRBV18, with 9 bases identical to TRBD2. This CDR3 contains 16 residues. The germline V gene has CDR1 KGHSH and CDR2 LQKENI. The V gene end was trimmed by 2 bases and the J gene end by 3 bases; junction bases not matched to a gene: 6. The CDR3 nucleotides are TGTGCCAGCTCACCAGCAGTAGCGGGGGCAACAGATACGCAGTATTTT. Translated, it gives CASSPAVAGATDTQYF.

This chain joins TRBV28 and TRBJ2-3, with TRBD2 as a possible D gene (6 bases). CDR3 length: 17 amino acids. The germline V gene encodes CDR1 MDHEN and CDR2 SYDVKM. V lost 1 base and J 2 bases, leaving 16 bases between the germline ends. CDR3 region: CASSLSWAAGNTDTQYF. The CDR3 bases are TGTGCCAGCAGTTTATCGTGGGCGGCGGGGAACACAGATACGCAGTATTTT.

The gene calls are TRBV5-6 and TRBJ1-5, with 10 bases that match TRBD1. In germline, CDR1 is SGHDT, CDR2 YYEEEE. With 3 bases clipped from V and 7 bases from J, the junction kept 7 bases outside the gene matches. CDR3 length: 15 residues. CDR3 region: CASSSFDRGHQPQHF. The CDR3 bases are TGTGCCAGCAGCTCCTTCGACAGGGGGCACCAGCCCCAGCATTTT.

The rearrangement uses TRBV7-2 and TRBJ2-5, with 8 bases identical to TRBD2. The germline gives CDR1 SGHTA, CDR2 FQGNSA. Unmatched junction bases numbered 2, after V lost 3 bases and J lost 2 bases. The CDR3 has 14 residues. This CDR3 is CASSFTGGQETQYF. The CDR3 bases are TGTGCCAGCAGCTTTACGGGGGGGCAAGAGACCCAGTACTTC.

The chain carries TRBV5-6 and TRBJ2-7; perhaps TRBD1 as D (6 bases). The CDR3 is 14 residues long. The germline CDR1 and CDR2 sequences are SGHDT and YYEEEE. V was clipped by 5 bases and J by 4 bases, with 16 bases between them. The CDR3 coding sequence is TGTGCCAGCAGGAAAACAGGGAAAGGGTACGAGCAGTACTTC. Amino acids: CASRKTGKGYEQYF.

This chain joins TRBV20-1 and TRBJ2-5; D unclear. Germline V CDR1 and CDR2: DFQATT, SNEGSKA (reference sequence). The V end lost 7 bases, the J end lost 0 bases, and 6 bases lay between the germline ends. This CDR3 is 11 amino acids long. CDR3 sequence (DNA): TGCAGTGTCGCGAACCAAGAGACCCAGTACTTC. Translated: CSVANQETQYF.

The chain combines TRBV6-1 with TRBJ1-4; D is ambiguous. The CDR3 spans 14 residues. Trimming took 6 bases from V and 0 from J, leaving 8 bases between them. Germline CDR1 and CDR2: MNHNS and SASEGT. The CDR3 DNA sequence: TGTGCCAGCAGGTGGGATGCAACTAATGAAAAACTGTTTTTT. Residues: CASRWDATNEKLFF.

This clone was seen a few times. The rearrangement uses TRBV4-1 and TRBJ1-1, with no clear D. CDR3 length equals 14 residues. Trimming removed 1 base at V and 3 bases at J, with 9 bases between. Per the germline V gene, CDR1 is MGHRA and CDR2 is YSYEKL. DNA of the CDR3: TGCGCCAGCAGCCAAGCTGGGTTGGACACTGAAGCTTTCTTT. Translated, it gives CASSQAGLDTEAFF.

The chain has TRBV28 and TRBJ2-3, with 11 bases matching TRBD2. The CDR3 has 14 amino acids. Unmatched junction bases numbered 4, after V lost 6 bases and J lost 5 bases. Germline-derived CDR1 and CDR2 are MDHEN and SYDVKM. CDR3 in amino acids: CASRLAGVGDTQYF. In DNA, the CDR3 is TGTGCCAGCAGACTAGCGGGGGTCGGAGATACGCAGTATTTT.

The rearrangement joins TRBV5-8 to TRBJ2-5; no clear D gene. V gave up 4 bases and J gave up 0 bases, with 10 bases separating them. The length of the CDR3 is 14 residues. Germline loops: CDR1 SGHTS, CDR2 YDEGEE. In nucleotides, the CDR3 is TGTGCCAGCAGCCCGCGGCAGAACCAAGAGACCCAGTACTTC. This gives the protein CASSPRQNQETQYF.

This chain connects TRBV2 to TRBJ1-1; D not certain. The CDR3 is 12 amino acids. Looked up from germline, CDR1 is SNHLY and CDR2 is FYNNEI. V was pared by 8 bases and J by 0 bases, with 7 bases between. The CDR3 region is CASRWVNTEAFF. The CDR3, as DNA: TGTGCCAGCCGCTGGGTGAACACTGAAGCTTTCTTT.

This chain uses TRBV6-1 with TRBJ1-4, with a weak D call TRBD1 (6 bases). Germline V lookup: CDR1 MNHNS, CDR2 SASEGT. The CDR3 totals 15 residues. V was pared by 3 bases and J by 8 bases, with 16 bases between. CDR3 bases: TGTGCCAGCAGTGATGATCCGGGGGCGCGAGAAAAACTGTTTTTT. It yields the protein CASSDDPGAREKLFF.

Points on this clone: This sample also contains other DNA sequences that code for the same CDR3. The V gene is TRBV7-3, the J gene TRBJ1-1; maybe TRBD1 (5 bases). The germline CDR1 and CDR2 sequences are SGHTA and FQGTGA. V lost 5 bases and J 4 bases, leaving 8 bases between the germline ends. The CDR3 totals 12 residues. In DNA form, the CDR3 reads TGTGCCAGCAGCCATGGGGGCACTGAAGCTTTCTTT. Its protein product is CASSHGGTEAFF.

The chain employs TRBV7-3 and TRBJ2-5, with D perhaps given as TRBD1 or TRBD2 (5 bases each). The V gene's germline CDR1 is SGHTA and CDR2 FQGTGA. Between the trimmed V and J ends, which lost 3 bases and 4 bases, there was a span of 9 bases. The CDR3 spans 13 residues. DNA of the CDR3: TGTGCCAGCAGCTTCGGGGCCACAGAGACCCAGTACTTC. This translates into CASSFGATETQYF.